These 16 T cell receptor beta chains originate from one sample sequenced in a study of neurological immune-mediated disorders. TCRdb re-analysed the 5' RACE reads in MiXCR, keeping a single row per CDR3 protein. The data show 70,000 or so distinct CDR3 sequences, 4% to 6% seen once. The sequenced material came from PBMCs. Receptors were obtained from a woman younger than 45 with multiple sclerosis.

This clonotype was observed at least ten times. The chain uses TRBV15 and TRBJ2-3, with 11 bases aligning to TRBD2. Per the germline V gene, CDR1 is LNHNV and CDR2 is YYDKDF (reference sequence). This CDR3 spans 17 amino acids. Trimming removed 2 bases from V and 1 base from J; junction bases left unmatched: 5. This CDR3 reads CATSRPLLAGGTDTQYF. For the CDR3, the DNA is TGTGCCACCAGCAGACCCTTACTAGCGGGGGGCACAGATACGCAGTATTTT.

This clonotype was observed a handful of times. The rearrangement uses TRBV19 and TRBJ1-4; D is ambiguous. Germline CDR1 and CDR2: LNHDA and SQIVND (reference sequence). CDR3 length: 13 amino acids. V was cut by 10 bases and J by 4 bases, with 13 bases left in between. The CDR3: CATGIDINEKLFF. The CDR3 DNA follows: TGTGCCACCGGTATTGACATTAATGAAAAACTGTTTTTT.

This clonotype was found a few times. The junction shows a germline mismatch at one end, possibly a read error. The rearrangement links TRBV20-1 to TRBJ1-6; the match to TRBD1 covers 9 bases. The CDR3 is 15 amino acids. Germline CDR1 DFQATT, CDR2 SNEGSKA (reference sequence). CDR3 loop: CSARKQGADSSPLNF. The CDR3 DNA reads TGCAGTGCCAGAAAACAGGGGGCAGACTCTTCACCCCTCAACTTT.

This clonotype has ten or more counts. V gene TRBV3-1 combines with J gene TRBJ2-5; no clear D. V was cut by 4 bases and J by 1 base, with 16 bases left in between. The CDR3 is 16 amino acids. Germline V gene sequence: CDR1 LGHDT, CDR2 YNNKEL (reference sequence). CDR3 coding DNA: TGTGCCAGCAGCCGATTACGGACGGACCGCCAAGAGACCCAGTACTTC. Translated: CASSRLRTDRQETQYF.

The J gene is TRBJ1-1, the V gene TRBV18, with D hard to call. Per the germline V gene, CDR1 is KGHSH and CDR2 is LQKENI. V lost 3 bases to trimming and J lost 7 bases, with 12 bases between them. This CDR3 is built from 13 residues. CDR3 sequence (DNA): TGTGCCAGCTCACCCTTACGACTGGGTGAAGCTTTCTTT. Translation: CASSPLRLGEAFF. The full variable domain, completed using reference TRBV18 and TRBJ1-1, is NAGVMQNPRHLVRRRGQEARLRCSPMKGHSHVYWYRQLPEEGLKFMVYLQKENIIDESGMPKERFSAEFPKEGPSILRIQQVVRGDSAAYFCASSPLRLGEAFFGQGTRLTVV.

This clonotype was found a few times. CDR3 nucleotide sequence: TGTGCCAGCAGCTCCCGTGGAGCGGGGGGGCGGGAGACCCAGTACTTC. Protein sequence: CASSSRGAGGRETQYF. The chain employs TRBV11-2 and TRBJ2-5, with 10 nucleotides matching TRBD2. This CDR3 is 16 amino acids long. V lost 4 bases, J lost 5 bases, and 10 bases stayed unmatched. Germline V gene data show CDR1 as SGHAT and CDR2 as FQNNGV.

This chain uses TRBV3-1 with TRBJ2-3; D unclear. Germline V gene lookup returns CDR1 LGHDT and CDR2 YNNKEL (reference sequence). This CDR3 is built from 11 residues. Deletions cut 6 bases from V and 6 bases from J, with 7 bases between. In DNA, the CDR3 is TGTGCCAGCAGACTACGCGATACGCAGTATTTT. It is translated as CASRLRDTQYF.

Many counts were recorded for this clonotype. This chain links TRBV7-9 with TRBJ2-7; D might be TRBD1 or TRBD2, each matching 5 bases. The germline gives CDR1 SEHNR, CDR2 FQNEAQ (reference sequence). V shed 4 bases and J shed 8 bases, with 24 bases lying between them. This CDR3 is 16 amino acids long. CDR3 sequence: CASSSPDTPTGIQQYF. In DNA form, the CDR3 reads TGTGCCAGCAGCTCTCCGGACACGCCGACCGGGATACAGCAGTACTTC.

This rearrangement joins TRBV7-6 to TRBJ2-5; D is unresolved. Germline CDR1 SGHVS, CDR2 FNYEAQ. Trimming took 5 bases from V and 7 from J, leaving 17 bases between them. This CDR3 region has 14 residues. The CDR3 DNA follows: TGTGCCAGCAGCCTTGGAAAGGGTTTTGGGACCCAGTACTTC. Its translation: CASSLGKGFGTQYF.

J is TRBJ2-5 and V is TRBV5-1, with unresolved D. V was pared by 5 bases and J by 3 bases, with 5 bases between. The CDR3 covers 11 residues. The germline gives CDR1 SGHRS, CDR2 YFSETQ. For the CDR3, the DNA is TGCGCCAGCAGAATAAAAGAGACCCAGTACTTC. It translates to CASRIKETQYF.

The V and J genes are TRBV5-1 and TRBJ2-3; D might be TRBD2 (5 bases). Germline loops: CDR1 SGHRS, CDR2 YFSETQ. V was pared by 4 bases and J by 2 bases, with 14 bases between. The length of the CDR3 is 15 residues. CDR3 DNA sequence: TGCGCCAGCAGCCTGCTAGCCATTCCCACAGATACGCAGTATTTT. This encodes CASSLLAIPTDTQYF.

This clonotype was detected many times. This rearrangement joins TRBV9 to TRBJ2-3; 10 nucleotides line up with TRBD2. CDR1 SGDLS and CDR2 YYNGEE come from the germline V gene. The V gene end was trimmed by 1 base and the J gene end by 3 bases; junction bases not matched to a gene: 5. There are 16 residues in the CDR3. The CDR3 DNA follows: TGTGCCAGCAGCGTACAAAGCGGGGGGGCAACAGATACGCAGTATTTT. Translating it yields CASSVQSGGATDTQYF.

Note on this clonotype: One junction end disagrees with the germline gene, perhaps due to a read error. The chain uses TRBV7-7 and TRBJ1-5; D not resolved. From germline, CDR1 is SSHAT and CDR2 FNYEAQ (reference sequence). The CDR3 has 13 amino acids. CDR3 nucleotide sequence: TGTGCTAGCAGCCCCGGACCTAATCAGCCCAAGCATTTT. It specifies CASSPGPNQPKHF.

A few counts support this clonotype. The chain is built from TRBV20-1 and TRBJ2-1; perhaps TRBD1 as D (6 bases). The germline V gene encodes CDR1 DFQATT and CDR2 SNEGSKA (reference sequence). V lost 0 bases and J lost 6, with 12 bases in between. The CDR3 loop spans 14 amino acids. The CDR3 reads CSARDWGLTNEQFF. CDR3 DNA: TGCAGTGCTAGAGATTGGGGGCTTACCAATGAGCAGTTCTTC.

This clonotype was counted at least ten times. The chain recombines TRBV5-5 with TRBJ1-1, with D unresolved. Trimming left V 3 bases short and J 5 bases short, with 11 bases between. The CDR3 is 13 residues long. CDR1 is SGHKS, CDR2 YYEKEE, per germline (reference sequence). This CDR3 is CASSWGTGTEAFF. CDR3 bases: TGTGCCAGCAGCTGGGGAACCGGTACTGAAGCTTTCTTT.

This clonotype has only a few counts. The chain has TRBV10-3 and TRBJ2-2; 10 bases agree with TRBD2. Germline CDR1 ENHRY, CDR2 SYGVKD. The CDR3 has 17 residues. Losses at the gene ends were 0 bases for V and 4 bases for J; bases not matched to a gene: 5. The CDR3 DNA is TGTGCCATCAGTGAGTCGTCTAGCGGGGGTCCCACCGGGGAGCTGTTTTTT. Protein product: CAISESSSGGPTGELFF.